The sequence of this T cell receptor beta chain was determined in a study of graft-versus-host responses after intestinal transplantation. Looking at the study overall: Multivisceral, liver-intestinal, or isolated intestinal transplants were received by the recipients.

This table comes from immunoSEQ multiplex PCR, and its TCRdb copy is limited to in-frame clones, with some not included. The profile shows approximately 100,000 clones, roughly 84% of them singletons. To note about this clone: What it binds is unknown.

The sequences come from unstimulated CD4+ T cells sorted from spleen or lymph node cells, collected before intestinal transplant. The origin of this receptor is a human donor who received an intestinal transplant.

Written as DNA, the CDR3 is TGCGCCAGCAGCTGGGACGGAGCCTACGAGCAGTACTTC. Translated, it gives CASSWDGAYEQYF. The chain employs TRBV5-1 and TRBJ2-7; perhaps D is TRBD1 or TRBD2 (5 bases each). The CDR3 spans 13 residues. Trimming stripped 3 bases from V and 2 bases from J, with 9 bases between. Germline V gives CDR1 SGHRS, CDR2 YFSETQ.